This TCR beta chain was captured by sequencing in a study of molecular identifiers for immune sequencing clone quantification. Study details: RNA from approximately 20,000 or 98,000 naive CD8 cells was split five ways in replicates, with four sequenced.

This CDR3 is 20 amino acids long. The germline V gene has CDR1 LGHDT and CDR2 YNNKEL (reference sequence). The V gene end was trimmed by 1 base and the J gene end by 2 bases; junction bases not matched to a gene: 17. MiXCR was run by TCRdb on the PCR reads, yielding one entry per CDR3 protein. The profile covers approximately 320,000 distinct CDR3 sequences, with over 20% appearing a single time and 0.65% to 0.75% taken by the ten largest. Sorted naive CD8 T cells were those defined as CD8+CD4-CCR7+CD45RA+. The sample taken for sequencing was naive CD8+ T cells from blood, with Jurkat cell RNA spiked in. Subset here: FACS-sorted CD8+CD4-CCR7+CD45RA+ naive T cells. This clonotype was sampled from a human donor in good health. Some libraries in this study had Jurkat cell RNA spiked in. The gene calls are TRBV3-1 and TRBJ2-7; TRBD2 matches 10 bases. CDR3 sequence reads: CASSQAAGTSDPGGAYEQYF. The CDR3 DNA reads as TGTGCCAGCAGCCAAGCGGCCGGGACTAGCGATCCCGGGGGCGCCTACGAGCAGTACTTC.